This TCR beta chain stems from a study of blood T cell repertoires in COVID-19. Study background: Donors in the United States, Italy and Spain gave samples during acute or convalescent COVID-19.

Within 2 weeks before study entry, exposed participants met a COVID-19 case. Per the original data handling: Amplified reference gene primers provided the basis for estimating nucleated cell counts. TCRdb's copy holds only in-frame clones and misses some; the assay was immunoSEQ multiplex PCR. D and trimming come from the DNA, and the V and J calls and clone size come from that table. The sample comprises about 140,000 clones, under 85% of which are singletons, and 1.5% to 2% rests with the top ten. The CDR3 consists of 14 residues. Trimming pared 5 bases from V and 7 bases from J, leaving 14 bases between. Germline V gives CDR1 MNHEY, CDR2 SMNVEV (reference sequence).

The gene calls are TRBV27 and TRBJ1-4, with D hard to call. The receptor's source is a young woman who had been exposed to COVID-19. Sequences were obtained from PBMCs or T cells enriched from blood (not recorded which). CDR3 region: CASSRLREGEKLFF. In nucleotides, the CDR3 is TGTGCCAGCAGTAGACTTCGGGAGGGTGAAAAACTGTTTTTT. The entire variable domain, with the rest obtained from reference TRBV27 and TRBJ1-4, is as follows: EAQVTQNPRYLITVTGKKLTVTCSQNMNHEYMSWYRQDPGLGLRQIYYSMNVEVTDKGDVPEGYKVSRKEKRNFPLILESPSPNQTSLYFCASSRLREGEKLFFGSGTQLSVL.